This T cell receptor beta chain is from a study of shared clonotypes between healthy human individuals. Repertoires were generated with immunoSEQ multiplex PCR, while TCRdb's copy carries only in-frame clones and drops some. Here the sample spans about a million clones, 60% to 80% being singletons. Sequencing was done on a sample of memory CD4+ T cells sorted from blood. Subset here: CD45RA-negative fraction. The source of this sequence is a man aged 18 to 29 in good health.

CDR3 sequence: CSVAAGTLVGNEQFF. The CDR3 DNA follows: TGCAGCGTTGCAGCCGGGACCCTGGTGGGGAATGAGCAGTTCTTC. The rearrangement links TRBV29-1 to TRBJ2-1; D is tentatively TRBD1 or TRBD2 (5 bases each). The CDR3 sequence is 15 residues long. V gave up 4 bases and J gave up 7 bases, with 20 bases separating them. Germline V gene sequence: CDR1 SQVTM, CDR2 ANQGSEA.